These 30 T cell receptor beta chains were sequenced from one sample in a study of cytomegalovirus exposure and HLA in healthy donors. Both 60 Vbeta primers and 13 Jbeta primers went into the PCR. Sequencing was performed with immunoSEQ multiplex PCR; in TCRdb, only in-frame clones are kept and a portion is missing. This table holds 150,000 or so clones, over 70% found once. The sequencing sample was made of PBMCs. The receptors come from a male donor in good health and CMV-seronegative.

The chain links TRBV4-1 to TRBJ2-5; 10 bases fit TRBD1. The DNA end lines up better with TRBJ2-7; the J call may be wrong. The CDR3 is 15 residues long. The germline V gene encodes CDR1 MGHRA and CDR2 YSYEKL. The CDR3 protein is CASSRAGQGVYEQYF. The DNA for the CDR3 is TGCGCCAGCAGCCGGGCAGGACAGGGGGTCTACGAGCAGTACTTC.

This clone appeared once. The CDR3 sequence: CASSRPGTDTYEQYF. The CDR3 DNA is TGCGCCAGCAGTCGCCCCGGGACAGACACCTACGAGCAGTACTTC. The chain has TRBV23-1 and TRBJ2-7; TRBD1 matches 7 bases. TRBV23-1 has ORF status, its function being uncertain. Losses at the gene ends were 4 bases for V and 2 bases for J; bases not matched to a gene: 8. The CDR3 loop spans 15 amino acids.

This clone was counted a single time. This rearrangement joins TRBV19 to TRBJ2-7, with 7 bases that match TRBD2. J was trimmed by 4 bases and V by 3 bases; bases with no gene match: 3. Germline CDR1 and CDR2: LNHDA and SQIVND (reference sequence). The CDR3 has 13 residues. The CDR3 loop reads CASSMEAGYEQYF. For the CDR3, the DNA is TGTGCCAGTAGTATGGAAGCGGGATACGAGCAGTACTTC.

The chain recombines TRBV16 with TRBJ1-3; possible D gene TRBD1, 6 bases. From germline, CDR1 is KGHSY and CDR2 FQNENV. The CDR3 is made up of 16 amino acids. Trimming removed 4 bases from V and 2 bases from J, with 15 bases in between. CDR3 sequence reads: CASSRDGPGAGNTIYF. CDR3 coding DNA: TGTGCCAGCAGCCGCGACGGACCAGGGGCTGGAAACACCATATATTTT.

This chain joins TRBV18 and TRBJ1-1; 8 bases fit TRBD1. The germline V gene encodes CDR1 KGHSH and CDR2 LQKENI. The junction had 10 bases not matched to a gene; V was cut back by 3 bases and J by 10 bases. The CDR3 runs 14 residues. In DNA form, the CDR3 reads TGTGCCAGCTCACCTACAGGGGGGGTTTTTACAGCTTTCTTT. As protein: CASSPTGGVFTAFF.

V and J are TRBV28 and TRBJ2-7; 9 bases fit TRBD1. V dropped 5 bases and J dropped 6; count of bases not matched to a gene: 11. The CDR3 runs 15 residues. Per germline, CDR1 MDHEN and CDR2 SYDVKM. The CDR3, as DNA: TGTGCCAGCAGTCTTGGGGACAGGGAAATCGGCGAGCAGTACTTC. As protein: CASSLGDREIGEQYF.

The rearrangement joins TRBV7-2 to TRBJ2-3; tentative D call: TRBD2 (5 bases). Trimming removed 2 bases at V and 4 bases at J, with 16 bases between. Germline CDR1 reads SGHTA; CDR2 reads FQGNSA. CDR3 size: 16 residues. The CDR3 DNA reads TGTGCCAGCAGCTTATTGGGCGGGTTGAGCGCAGATACGCAGTATTTT. Translation gives CASSLLGGLSADTQYF.

The chain uses TRBV6-5 and TRBJ2-7; the match to TRBD1 covers 9 bases. Germline lookup yields CDR1 MNHEY and CDR2 SVGAGI. The CDR3 runs to 14 residues. V was clipped by 6 bases and J by 1 base; unmatched bases: 4. CDR3 sequence (DNA): TGTGCCAGCAGCGGACAGGGGTGGTCCTACGAGCAGTACTTC. It is translated as CASSGQGWSYEQYF.

This chain uses TRBV25-1 with TRBJ2-7; 7 bases agree with TRBD1. This CDR3 is 13 amino acids long. Germline trimming cut 6 bases from V and 3 bases from J; bases unmatched to any gene: 5. CDR1 and CDR2 (germline): MGHDK, SYGVNS. The CDR3 coding sequence is TGTGCCAGCAGGAGGACAGGATTCTACGAGCAGTACTTC. It yields the protein CASRRTGFYEQYF.

The J gene is TRBJ2-1, the V gene TRBV5-1; 7 bases map to TRBD2. V was pared by 6 bases and J by 7 bases, with 16 bases of the junction left unmatched. The germline V gene has CDR1 SGHRS and CDR2 YFSETQ. The CDR3 covers 16 residues. CDR3 sequence: CASKRLAAELGNEQFF. For the CDR3, the DNA is TGCGCCAGCAAACGGCTAGCGGCTGAGCTTGGGAATGAGCAGTTCTTC.

The rearrangement uses TRBV7-9 and TRBJ2-5; D might be TRBD1 (6 bases). CDR3 length equals 14 residues. Germline V lookup: CDR1 SEHNR, CDR2 FQNEAQ (reference sequence). V lost 3 bases and J lost 4, with 12 bases in between. CDR3 DNA sequence: TGTGCCAGCAGCTTTCAGGGCAGGGGAGAGACCCAGTACTTC. Translating it yields CASSFQGRGETQYF.

The chain has TRBV28 and TRBJ1-5; no clear D. The CDR3 sequence is 14 residues long. In germline, CDR1 is MDHEN, CDR2 SYDVKM. Trimming took off 7 bases at V and 3 bases at J, with 13 bases between the two ends. The CDR3 loop reads CASTETGFNQPQHF. CDR3 coding DNA: TGTGCCAGCACCGAAACGGGATTCAATCAGCCCCAGCATTTT. The full variable domain, its missing parts supplied by reference TRBV28 and TRBJ1-5, is DVKVTQSSRYLVKRTGEKVFLECVQDMDHENMFWYRQDPGLGLRLIYFSYDVKMKEKGDIPEGYSVSREKKERFSLILESASTNQTSMYLCASTETGFNQPQHFGDGTRLSIL.

This clone was seen only a few times. V and J are TRBV15 and TRBJ2-2, with TRBD2 identical over 8 bases. From germline, CDR1 is LNHNV and CDR2 YYDKDF (reference sequence). The V segment lost 6 bases and the J segment 2 bases; nucleotides outside the gene matches: 5. The CDR3 totals 15 residues. The CDR3 coding sequence is TGTGCCACCAGAAGCGGGGGCCTAAACACCGGGGAGCTGTTTTTT. This sequence encodes CATRSGGLNTGELFF.

With respect to this clone: At one boundary the junction diverges from the germline segment, which might be a read error. V and J are TRBV7-9 and TRBJ2-3; a possible D gene is TRBD2 (5 bases). The CDR3 runs to 15 residues. The germline gives CDR1 SEHNR, CDR2 FQNEAQ (reference sequence). CDR3 loop: CSSSLDYTLTDTQYF. The CDR3 DNA follows: TGTTCCAGCAGCTTAGACTACACACTAACAGATACGCAGTATTTT.

This clone was recorded a few times. The chain uses TRBV28 and TRBJ2-1, with 7 positions matching TRBD1. J gave up 3 bases and V 2 bases, and 4 bases lay outside the gene matches. The CDR3 extends over 15 amino acids. Germline loops: CDR1 MDHEN, CDR2 SYDVKM. The CDR3 reads CASSLRDRVYNEQFF. CDR3 nucleotides: TGTGCCAGCAGTTTAAGGGACAGAGTCTACAATGAGCAGTTCTTC.

This clone appeared a single time. The V and J genes are TRBV18 and TRBJ2-2; D remains ambiguous. This CDR3 has 15 residues. Trimming removed 3 bases from V and 7 bases from J, with 15 bases in between. Germline CDR1 and CDR2: KGHSH and LQKENI. This chain's CDR3 is CASSPLYSRGGELFF. CDR3 sequence (DNA): TGTGCCAGCTCACCCTTGTATTCTAGAGGCGGGGAGCTGTTTTTT.

The gene calls are TRBV27 and TRBJ2-5; possible D gene TRBD2, 5 bases. The CDR3 is made up of 18 amino acids. Trimming cost V 1 base and J 2 bases, with 20 bases left between them. CDR1 and CDR2 (germline): MNHEY, SMNVEV (reference sequence). The CDR3 DNA reads TGTGCCAGCAGTTTATATGGTACGTCGGTAGCGCTACAAGAGACCCAGTACTTC. It encodes CASSLYGTSVALQETQYF.

J is TRBJ2-3 and V is TRBV7-8; TRBD1 is a possible D gene (6 bases). The CDR3 spans 16 residues. Between the trimmed V and J ends, which lost 2 bases and 2 bases, there was a span of 14 bases. Germline CDR1 and CDR2: SGHVS and FQNEAQ. CDR3 nucleotide sequence: TGTGCCAGCAGCTTAAGGACAGTTCTCCTCACAGATACGCAGTATTTT. It specifies CASSLRTVLLTDTQYF.

The rearrangement uses TRBV19 and TRBJ2-7; 10 bases fit TRBD1. From germline, CDR1 is LNHDA and CDR2 SQIVND (reference sequence). Germline trimming cut 4 bases from V and 1 base from J; bases unmatched to any gene: 10. The CDR3 consists of 17 residues. This chain's CDR3 is CASSKMGRQGASYEQYF. The DNA for the CDR3 is TGTGCCAGTAGTAAAATGGGGAGACAGGGGGCTTCCTACGAGCAGTACTTC. Combining the CDR3 with reference TRBV19 and TRBJ2-7 gives the whole variable domain DGGITQSPKYLFRKEGQNVTLSCEQNLNHDAMYWYRQDPGQGLRLIYYSQIVNDFQKGDIAEGYSVSREKKESFPLTVTSAQKNPTAFYLCASSKMGRQGASYEQYFGPGTRLTVT.

The rearrangement joins TRBV6-6 to TRBJ1-4, with 11 bases matching TRBD1. V gave up 5 bases and J gave up 6 bases; unmatched junction bases: 5. This CDR3 has 15 amino acids. CDR1 is MNHNY and CDR2 is SVGAGI in the germline V gene (reference sequence). The CDR3 is CASSHTGQGDEKLFF. The CDR3 coding sequence is TGTGCCAGCAGTCATACGGGACAGGGGGATGAAAAACTGTTTTTT.

The gene calls are TRBV7-9 and TRBJ2-1, with 7 nucleotides matching TRBD1. Losses at the gene ends were 2 bases for V and 0 bases for J; bases not matched to a gene: 10. The CDR3 has 18 amino acids. Germline V gene lookup returns CDR1 SEHNR and CDR2 FQNEAQ (reference sequence). The CDR3 spells CASSLTRQGPSSYNEQFF. The DNA for the CDR3 is TGTGCCAGCAGCTTAACCCGACAGGGCCCGAGCTCCTACAATGAGCAGTTCTTC.

This clone was counted once. Within the sample, other DNA sequences also encode this same CDR3. The rearrangement links TRBV10-3 to TRBJ2-7, with 9 bases identical to TRBD1. The junction had 5 bases not matched to a gene; V was cut back by 0 bases and J by 2 bases. The CDR3 is 16 residues long. Germline CDR1 reads ENHRY; CDR2 reads SYGVKD. Here the CDR3 DNA reads TGTGCCATCAGTGAGTCCCGGGACAGGGACGCCTACGAGCAGTACTTC. It encodes CAISESRDRDAYEQYF.

The chain has TRBV2 and TRBJ1-2, with 7 bases lining up with TRBD1. Germline V gene sequence: CDR1 SNHLY, CDR2 FYNNEI. This CDR3 comprises 13 residues. Unmatched junction bases numbered 3, after V lost 7 bases and J lost 1 base. CDR3 DNA sequence: TGTGCCAGCAACAGGGGCGGTAACTATGGCTACACCTTC. Its protein is CASNRGGNYGYTF.

The gene calls are TRBV6-6 and TRBJ2-7, with D tentatively TRBD1 (5 bases). Trimming stripped 8 bases from V and 3 bases from J, with 17 bases between. CDR3 size: 14 residues. Germline V gives CDR1 MNHNY, CDR2 SVGAGI (reference sequence). This chain's CDR3 is CASLSTGNLYEQYF. CDR3 nucleotides: TGTGCCAGCCTATCTACAGGAAACCTCTACGAGCAGTACTTC.

The rearrangement joins TRBV19 to TRBJ2-2, with 11 bases that match TRBD2. J lost 3 bases, V lost 3 bases, and 9 bases had no gene match. This CDR3 contains 18 residues. Germline CDR1 LNHDA, CDR2 SQIVND (reference sequence). CDR3 bases: TGTGCCAGTAGTATTGCTAGCGGGAGGTATTTGGACACCGGGGAGCTGTTTTTT. It encodes CASSIASGRYLDTGELFF.

The chain has TRBV5-1 and TRBJ2-3, with D unresolved. Deletions cut 0 bases from V and 0 bases from J, with 8 bases between. This CDR3 region has 15 residues. CDR1 and CDR2 from the germline V gene are SGHRS and YFSETQ. CDR3 sequence: CASSLGQASTDTQYF. As DNA, the CDR3 is TGCGCCAGCAGCTTGGGCCAGGCAAGCACAGATACGCAGTATTTT.

This chain connects TRBV6-5 to TRBJ1-2, with TRBD1 matching 11 bases. This CDR3 spans 14 amino acids. The trim removed 5 bases at V and 7 bases at J, leaving 6 bases unmatched. From germline, CDR1 is MNHEY and CDR2 SVGAGI. The CDR3 reads CASSIGQGAFGYTF. The CDR3 DNA is TGTGCCAGCAGTATCGGACAGGGGGCTTTTGGCTACACCTTC.

This chain uses TRBV5-5 with TRBJ1-2, with unresolved D. The germline V gene has CDR1 SGHKS and CDR2 YYEKEE (reference sequence). CDR3 length equals 13 residues. The V gene lost 4 bases and the J gene lost 4 bases, with 11 bases spanning the gap. The CDR3 reads CASSLSGGYGYTF. The CDR3 region has the DNA TGTGCCAGCAGCCTCTCAGGAGGCTATGGCTACACCTTC.

The V and J genes are TRBV13 and TRBJ1-4; tentative D call: TRBD1 (6 bases). V shed 3 bases and J shed 10 bases, with 9 bases lying between them. Germline V gene sequence: CDR1 PRHDT, CDR2 FYEKMQ (reference sequence). The CDR3 is 12 amino acids. CDR3 sequence (DNA): TGTGCCAGCAGCTTCTCGACAGGAAAACTGTTTTTT. It encodes CASSFSTGKLFF.

The chain carries TRBV5-1 and TRBJ1-1; a possible D gene is TRBD1 (5 bases). Between the trimmed V and J ends, which lost 5 bases and 5 bases, there was a span of 19 bases. This CDR3 contains 15 residues. The V gene's germline CDR1 is SGHRS and CDR2 YFSETQ. The CDR3 DNA is TGCGCCAGCAGGGGCGGGGGGACGGTTGCGACTGAAGCTTTCTTT. Translating gives CASRGGGTVATEAFF.